Each of the 23 T cell receptor beta chains below was sequenced from the same sample in a study of blood T cell repertoires in COVID-19. Assay: immunoSEQ multiplex PCR; the TCRdb copy retains only in-frame clones and omits some. The sample lists about 200,000 clones; about 78% were seen once. The sequencing sample was made of peripheral blood. All receptors derive from a woman between 65 and 79 years old with acute or convalescent COVID-19.

V and J are TRBV3-1 (or the pseudogene TRBV3-2) and TRBJ1-5; D gene unclear. CDR1 is LGHDT, CDR2 YNNKEL, per germline (reference sequence). This CDR3 comprises 14 residues. V was cut by 1 base and J by 0 bases, with 4 bases left in between. The CDR3 DNA follows: TGTGCCAGCAGCCAAGGCTATAGCAATCAGCCCCAGCATTTT. Its translation is CASSQGYSNQPQHF.

The chain combines TRBV7-3 with TRBJ1-2; 9 nucleotides agree with TRBD1. CDR1 is SGHTA, CDR2 FQGTGA, per germline. This CDR3 has 15 residues. Germline trimming cut 6 bases from V and 3 bases from J; bases unmatched to any gene: 8. In DNA form, the CDR3 reads TGTGCCAGCAGTTCTACAGGGGGCGTTGACTATGGCTACACCTTC. Its protein is CASSSTGGVDYGYTF.

The CDR3 DNA follows: TGTGCCATCAGCGGGACTAGCGGGCGGAGCTCCTACAATGAGCAGTTCTTC. It translates to CAISGTSGRSSYNEQFF. The J gene is TRBJ2-1, the V gene TRBV10-3, with 12 bases identical to TRBD2. Per germline, CDR1 ENHRY and CDR2 SYGVKD. The CDR3 loop spans 17 amino acids. V lost 6 bases and J lost 0; bases outside the gene matches: 6.

The chain links TRBV7-6 to TRBJ1-4; 8 bases map to TRBD1. The CDR3 totals 14 residues. From germline, CDR1 is SGHVS and CDR2 FNYEAQ. V trimming: 1 base; J trimming: 8 bases; junction bases outside the gene matches: 3. CDR3 bases: TGTGCCAGCAGCTTAGTACAGGGGGGCGAAAAACTGTTTTTT. Protein product: CASSLVQGGEKLFF.

The V and J genes are TRBV28 and TRBJ2-7; 10 bases fit TRBD2. The V gene end was trimmed by 4 bases and the J gene end by 2 bases; junction bases not matched to a gene: 8. Germline assignment: CDR1 MDHEN and CDR2 SYDVKM. The CDR3 runs 16 residues. The CDR3 nucleotides are TGTGCCAGCAGTTGGGGCCCCGGACTAGCGGCCTACGAGCAGTACTTC. Its protein is CASSWGPGLAAYEQYF.

Only one count was recorded for this clone. This chain links TRBV2 with TRBJ1-5; no clear D gene. Germline-derived CDR1 and CDR2 are SNHLY and FYNNEI. The germline V and J ends were trimmed by 4 bases and 0 bases, with 7 bases remaining between them. The CDR3 is 14 amino acids. Written as DNA, the CDR3 is TGTGCCAGCAGTGCAATTTCTAGCAATCAGCCCCAGCATTTT. As protein: CASSAISSNQPQHF.

The table lists this clone with a count of one. CDR3 amino acids: CASSLGGTSSYEQYF. DNA for the CDR3: TGTGCCAGCAGCTTGGGAGGGACTTCCTCCTACGAGCAGTACTTC. This chain connects TRBV5-4 to TRBJ2-7; tentative D call: TRBD2 (6 bases). CDR1 and CDR2 from the germline V gene are SGHNT and YYREEE (reference sequence). The CDR3 consists of 15 residues. V gave up 0 bases and J gave up 0 bases, with 10 bases separating them. The entire variable domain, with the rest obtained from reference TRBV5-4 and TRBJ2-7, is as follows: ETGVTQSPTHLIKTRGQQVTLRCSSQSGHNTVSWYQQALGQGPQFIFQYYREEENGRGNFPPRFSGLQFPNYSSELNVNALELDDSALYLCASSLGGTSSYEQYFGPGTRLTVT.

This clone has just one count. The chain has TRBV27 and TRBJ2-3; the D is unclear. CDR1 MNHEY and CDR2 SMNVEV come from the germline V gene (reference sequence). The CDR3 runs to 13 residues. Trimming stripped 5 bases from V and 1 base from J, with 7 bases between. DNA of the CDR3: TGTGCCAGCAGTGGCTTTGGCACAGATACGCAGTATTTT. This sequence encodes CASSGFGTDTQYF.

This chain joins TRBV30 and TRBJ2-3; 7 nucleotides align to TRBD2. Germline loops: CDR1 GTSNPN, CDR2 SVGIG (reference sequence). This CDR3 has 14 residues. Trimming took 4 bases from V and 7 from J; bases not matched to a gene: 11. CDR3 amino acids: CAWTIAGTTYTQYF. The DNA of the CDR3 is TGTGCCTGGACAATAGCCGGGACTACCTATACGCAGTATTTT.

CDR3 amino acids: CASSLSSGREETQYF. Written as DNA, the CDR3 is TGCGCCAGCAGCTTGAGTAGCGGGAGGGAGGAGACCCAGTACTTC. The chain has TRBV5-1 and TRBJ2-5, with 11 bases aligning to TRBD2. After removal of 1 base from V and 5 bases from J, the junction contained 4 bases not matched to a gene. CDR3 length: 15 residues. Germline CDR1 SGHRS, CDR2 YFSETQ.

This sequence joins TRBV27 and TRBJ2-7, with 13 bases matching TRBD2. With V trimmed by 4 bases and J by 3 bases, 3 bases remained unmatched. The CDR3 is 15 amino acids. Looked up from germline, CDR1 is MNHEY and CDR2 is SMNVEV (reference sequence). This CDR3 is CASSSGLAGLYEQYF. The CDR3 DNA sequence: TGTGCCAGCAGTTCGGGACTAGCGGGACTCTACGAGCAGTACTTC.

The chain employs TRBV3-1 (or the pseudogene TRBV3-2) and TRBJ1-1, with D unclear. Germline CDR1 is LGHDT and CDR2 is YNNKEL (reference sequence). The length of the CDR3 is 14 residues. V gave up 1 base and J gave up 1 base, with 7 bases separating them. The CDR3 loop is CASSQGYGNTEAFF. The CDR3 nucleotides read TGTGCCAGCAGCCAAGGATACGGGAACACTGAAGCTTTCTTT.

J is TRBJ2-5 and V is TRBV6-6; TRBD1 matches at 11 bases. V shed 6 bases and J 2 bases; nucleotides not matched to a gene: 2. Germline V lookup: CDR1 MNHNY, CDR2 SVGAGI (reference sequence). This CDR3 comprises 14 residues. The CDR3 sequence is CASRRDRGQETQYF. Written as DNA, the CDR3 is TGTGCCAGCAGGCGGGACAGGGGGCAAGAGACCCAGTACTTC.

The V and J genes are TRBV10-3 and TRBJ2-5; no reliable D call. V lost 3 bases and J lost 4, with 12 bases in between. The CDR3 extends over 14 amino acids. The V gene's germline CDR1 is ENHRY and CDR2 SYGVKD. This chain's CDR3 is CAISDGVTGETQYF. Here the CDR3 DNA reads TGTGCCATCAGTGACGGTGTTACCGGAGAGACCCAGTACTTC.

This clone appeared once. The chain links TRBV7-6 to TRBJ2-5; D might be TRBD1 (6 bases). In germline, CDR1 is SGHVS, CDR2 FNYEAQ. The CDR3 loop spans 16 amino acids. Trimming pared 2 bases from V and 4 bases from J, leaving 17 bases between. In nucleotides, the CDR3 is TGTGCCAGCAGCTTATACGGGACACCCCTCCCAGAGACCCAGTACTTC. Translating gives CASSLYGTPLPETQYF.

The gene calls are TRBV2 and TRBJ1-4, with 8 bases aligning to TRBD1. The CDR3 spans 14 residues. From germline, CDR1 is SNHLY and CDR2 FYNNEI. V shed 7 bases, J shed 8 bases, and the junction held 9 bases outside the gene matches. The CDR3 here is CASKGTGGKEKLFF. The CDR3 DNA is TGTGCCAGCAAAGGGACAGGTGGGAAGGAAAAACTGTTTTTT.

V usage is TRBV3-1 (or the pseudogene TRBV3-2) and J usage is TRBJ2-2; D gene unclear. The CDR3 runs to 12 residues. V was trimmed by 2 bases and J by 8 bases, leaving 6 bases between them. Germline values: CDR1 LGHDT, CDR2 YNNKEL (reference sequence). CDR3 DNA: TGTGCCAGCAGCCAAATCGGGGGGGAGCTGTTTTTT. Amino acids: CASSQIGGELFF.

The chain uses TRBV2 and TRBJ1-4; D possibly corresponds to TRBD1 (6 bases). V was pared by 4 bases and J by 0 bases, with 9 bases between. The CDR3 length is 15 residues. Germline-derived CDR1 and CDR2 are SNHLY and FYNNEI. CDR3 DNA sequence: TGTGCCAGCAGTGGGACAGTTCCAACTAATGAAAAACTGTTTTTT. Translated: CASSGTVPTNEKLFF. Supplemented by reference TRBV2 and TRBJ1-4, the full variable domain reads EPEVTQTPSHQVTQMGQEVILRCVPISNHLYFYWYRQILGQKVEFLVSFYNNEISEKSEIFDDQFSVERPDGSNFTLKIRSTKLEDSAMYFCASSGTVPTNEKLFFGSGTQLSVL.

The rearrangement links TRBV30 to TRBJ2-1; possible D gene TRBD1, 5 bases. The CDR3 is 12 residues long. CDR1 GTSNPN and CDR2 SVGIG come from the germline V gene (reference sequence). The V end was cut by 4 bases, the J end by 7 bases, with 11 bases between. Here the CDR3 reads CAWTKAGNEQFF. The CDR3, as DNA: TGTGCCTGGACCAAAGCAGGGAATGAGCAGTTCTTC.

This clone appeared once. The chain uses TRBV5-1 and TRBJ1-2; D is undetermined. With 4 bases removed from V and 4 bases from J, the gap between germline ends came to 14 bases. Germline CDR1 is SGHRS and CDR2 is YFSETQ. The CDR3 consists of 14 residues. In DNA form, the CDR3 reads TGCGCCAGCAGCAGAGAAGGAGAGTTCTATGGCTACACCTTC. Amino acid sequence: CASSREGEFYGYTF.

This clone was seen once. The chain links TRBV2 to TRBJ1-1; 7 nucleotides agree with TRBD1. Losses at the gene ends were 8 bases for V and 0 bases for J; bases not matched to a gene: 6. Germline loops: CDR1 SNHLY, CDR2 FYNNEI. The CDR3 consists of 14 residues. The CDR3 sequence is CASGLTGLNTEAFF. The CDR3 nucleotides read TGTGCCAGCGGACTGACAGGGTTGAACACTGAAGCTTTCTTT.

The sample holds many counts of this clone. CDR3 sequence (DNA): TGTGCCAGTAGTAGGACAGGGTTCGAGCAGTACTTC. This sequence encodes CASSRTGFEQYF. This chain uses TRBV19 with TRBJ2-7; 8 nucleotides agree with TRBD1. There are 12 residues in the CDR3. V lost 4 bases to trimming and J lost 6 bases; unmatched junction nucleotides: 2. Germline CDR1 reads LNHDA; CDR2 reads SQIVND (reference sequence).

The CDR3 region is CASSFGQDYNEQFF. The CDR3 DNA follows: TGCGCCAGCAGCTTTGGGCAAGACTACAATGAGCAGTTCTTC. V and J are TRBV5-1 and TRBJ2-1; D gene unclear. CDR3 length: 14 amino acids. CDR1 is SGHRS, CDR2 YFSETQ, per germline. V lost 2 bases and J 3 bases, leaving 9 bases between the germline ends.